The 9 T cell receptor beta chains reported below all come from one sample, sequenced in a study of response to subunit inactivated influenza vaccine. TCRdb passed the RT-PCR reads through MiXCR, listing each CDR3 protein once. The table records 150,000 to 200,000 distinct CDR3 sequences, approximately 12% of them present only once. The sample was CD8+ T cells sorted from PBMCs, taken less than 25 months after vaccination. The source of these receptors is a man between 50 and 70 years old who received an inactivated influenza vaccine.

V usage is TRBV7-9 and J usage is TRBJ2-3, with 7 bases lining up with TRBD1. V trimming: 2 bases; J trimming: 0 bases; junction bases outside the gene matches: 5. This CDR3 contains 16 residues. The germline CDR1 and CDR2 sequences are SEHNR and FQNEAQ (reference sequence). The CDR3, as DNA: TGTGCCAGCAGCTTACCCCCGGGACAGAGCACAGATACGCAGTATTTT. Translated, it gives CASSLPPGQSTDTQYF.

In its sample, this clonotype was seen many times. The genes are TRBV27 and TRBJ2-1, with 8 bases matching TRBD2. V dropped 2 bases and J dropped 7; count of bases not matched to a gene: 4. The CDR3 is made up of 14 amino acids. Germline V lookup: CDR1 MNHEY, CDR2 SMNVEV (reference sequence). CDR3 sequence: CASSLAGGLNEQFF. In DNA, the CDR3 is TGTGCCAGCAGTTTAGCGGGAGGCCTTAATGAGCAGTTCTTC.

V and J are TRBV3-1 and TRBJ2-7; D tentatively fits TRBD1 or TRBD2 (5 bases each). Germline V gene sequence: CDR1 LGHDT, CDR2 YNNKEL (reference sequence). V was shortened by 0 bases and J by 5 bases, with 17 bases between the two germline ends. The CDR3 has 16 residues. CDR3 sequence (DNA): TGTGCCAGCAGCCAAGAAGTCGGGGCGACGAAAGACGAGCAGTACTTC. This sequence encodes CASSQEVGATKDEQYF.

The gene calls are TRBV14 and TRBJ2-1, with D unresolved. From germline, CDR1 is SGHDN and CDR2 FVKESK. The CDR3 spans 18 residues. V was clipped by 0 bases and J by 2 bases, with 17 bases between them. The CDR3 DNA sequence: TGTGCCAGCAGCCAAGATCCTCCTGAGTGGGTACCCTACAATGAGCAGTTCTTC. It specifies CASSQDPPEWVPYNEQFF.

V is TRBV4-3 and J is TRBJ2-1; D is uncertain. Deletions cut 0 bases from V and 5 bases from J, with 20 bases between. Germline lookup yields CDR1 LGHNA and CDR2 YSLEER. CDR3 length equals 18 residues. The CDR3: CASSQDTLSLSRDNEQFF. CDR3 DNA sequence: TGCGCCAGCAGCCAAGATACTCTTTCCCTTAGTAGGGACAATGAGCAGTTCTTC.

This clonotype has ten or more counts. The chain employs TRBV12-3 or TRBV12-4 and TRBJ2-5; D ambiguous. The V end lost 6 bases, the J end lost 1 base, and 6 bases lay between the germline ends. This CDR3 region has 12 residues. CDR3: CASSPRQETQYF. CDR3 bases: TGTGCCAGCAGCCCCCGCCAAGAGACCCAGTACTTC.

The V gene is TRBV6-5, the J gene TRBJ2-7; 7 bases fit TRBD1. The CDR3 runs to 16 residues. J lost 3 bases, V lost 2 bases, and 10 bases had no gene match. Germline V gives CDR1 MNHEY, CDR2 SVGAGI. The CDR3 loop reads CASSYGGQQGHYEQYF. The CDR3, as DNA: TGTGCCAGCAGTTACGGGGGACAGCAGGGCCACTACGAGCAGTACTTC.

The chain links TRBV7-9 to TRBJ2-5, with D possibly called TRBD1 or TRBD2 (5 bases each). V was trimmed by 4 bases and J by 4 bases, leaving 16 bases between them. Germline CDR1 SEHNR, CDR2 FQNEAQ (reference sequence). The CDR3 consists of 15 residues. For the CDR3, the DNA is TGTGCCAGCAGCTCGCAAACTAGGGGCGGAGAGACCCAGTACTTC. Encoded protein: CASSSQTRGGETQYF.

The rearrangement joins TRBV12-3 or TRBV12-4 to TRBJ2-1; TRBD2 aligns across 12 bases. Germline trimming cut 7 bases from V and 9 bases from J; bases unmatched to any gene: 10. The CDR3 loop spans 15 amino acids. Written as DNA, the CDR3 is TGTGCCAGCACCCTTCGGACTAGCGGGATGGGTGAGCAGTTCTTC. It specifies CASTLRTSGMGEQFF.